This T cell receptor (beta chain) was obtained from a study of T cells after yellow fever vaccination. The V end lost 5 bases, the J end lost 5 bases, and 13 bases lay between the germline ends. The germline CDR1 and CDR2 sequences are MGHRA and YSYEKL. This CDR3 contains 14 residues. MiXCR was run by TCRdb on the 5' RACE reads, yielding one entry per CDR3 protein. The sample has 150,000 to 200,000 distinct CDR3 sequences, over 7% seen once. V gene TRBV4-1 combines with J gene TRBJ2-1, with D maybe TRBD2 (5 bases). The receptor was isolated from a man between 18 and 29 years old who received the YFV17D yellow fever vaccine. The sample consisted of CD8+ T cells sorted from PBMCs, taken 45 days after the yellow fever booster vaccination. The CDR3 DNA sequence: TGCGCCAGCAGCACTCGGACTGGAGACAATGAGCAGTTCTTC. It encodes CASSTRTGDNEQFF.